This entry concerns a single TCR beta chain. The source of the sample is a study of blood T cell repertoires in COVID-19. V shed 4 bases and J shed 9 bases, with 17 bases lying between them. CDR1 is SGHRS, CDR2 YFSETQ, per germline. The CDR3 contains 14 residues. Data came from immunoSEQ multiplex PCR; TCRdb stores just in-frame clones and leaves some out. Here the sample spans around 320,000 clones, about 90% being singletons. The source of this sequence is a woman in her thirties with COVID-19, enrolled during active disease. The rearrangement uses TRBV5-1 and TRBJ2-1; D is perhaps TRBD2 (6 bases). Sequencing input: peripheral blood. The CDR3 sequence is CASSGGDPLGEQFF. DNA of the CDR3: TGCGCCAGCAGCGGCGGGGATCCTCTTGGTGAGCAGTTCTTC.